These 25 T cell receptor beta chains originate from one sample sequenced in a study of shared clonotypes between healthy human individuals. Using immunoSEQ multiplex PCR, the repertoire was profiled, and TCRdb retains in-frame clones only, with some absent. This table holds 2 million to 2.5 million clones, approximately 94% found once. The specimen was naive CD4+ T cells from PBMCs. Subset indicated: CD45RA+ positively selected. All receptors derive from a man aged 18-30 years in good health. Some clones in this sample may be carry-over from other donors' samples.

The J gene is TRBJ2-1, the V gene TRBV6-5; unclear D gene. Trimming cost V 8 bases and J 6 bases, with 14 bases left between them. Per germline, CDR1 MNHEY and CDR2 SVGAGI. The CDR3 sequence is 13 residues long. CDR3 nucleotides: TGTGCCAGCTGTCGGCCAACGTGCAATGAGCAGTTCTTC. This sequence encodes CASCRPTCNEQFF.

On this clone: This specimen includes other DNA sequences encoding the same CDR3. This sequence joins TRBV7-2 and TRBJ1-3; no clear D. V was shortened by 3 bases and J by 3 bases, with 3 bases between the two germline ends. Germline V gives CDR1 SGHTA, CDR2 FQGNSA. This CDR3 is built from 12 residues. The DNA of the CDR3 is TGTGCCAGCAGCTTCGGTGGAAACACCATATATTTT. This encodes CASSFGGNTIYF.

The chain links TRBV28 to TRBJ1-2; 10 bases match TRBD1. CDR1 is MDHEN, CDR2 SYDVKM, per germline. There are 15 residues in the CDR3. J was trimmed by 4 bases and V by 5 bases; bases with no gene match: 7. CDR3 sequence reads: CASSTPGQGIYGYTF. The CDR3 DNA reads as TGTGCCAGCAGTACCCCGGGACAGGGGATCTATGGCTACACCTTC.

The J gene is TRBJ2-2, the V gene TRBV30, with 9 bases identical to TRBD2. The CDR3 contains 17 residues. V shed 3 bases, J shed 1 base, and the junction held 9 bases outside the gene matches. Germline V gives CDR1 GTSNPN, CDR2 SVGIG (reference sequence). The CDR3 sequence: CAWSFSRTSENTGELFF. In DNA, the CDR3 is TGTGCCTGGAGCTTTAGTAGGACTAGCGAGAACACCGGGGAGCTGTTTTTT. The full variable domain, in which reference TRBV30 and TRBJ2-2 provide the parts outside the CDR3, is SQTIHQWPATLVQPVGSPLSLECTVEGTSNPNLYWYRQAAGRGLQLLFYSVGIGQISSEVPQNLSASRPQDRQFILSSKKLLLSDSGFYLCAWSFSRTSENTGELFFGEGSRLTVL.

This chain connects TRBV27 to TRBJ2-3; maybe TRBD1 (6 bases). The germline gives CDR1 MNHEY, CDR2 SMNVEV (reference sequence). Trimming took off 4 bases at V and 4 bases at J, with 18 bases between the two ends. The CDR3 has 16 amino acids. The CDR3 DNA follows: TGTGCCAGCAGTTCCCCCCCTGTGGGGGCCCCAGATACGCAGTATTTT. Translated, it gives CASSSPPVGAPDTQYF.

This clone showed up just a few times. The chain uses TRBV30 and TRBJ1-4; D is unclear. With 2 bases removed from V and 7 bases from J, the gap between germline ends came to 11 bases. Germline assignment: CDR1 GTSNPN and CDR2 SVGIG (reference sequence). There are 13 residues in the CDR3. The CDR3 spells CAWSFTKFEKLFF. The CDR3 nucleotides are TGTGCCTGGAGTTTCACCAAATTTGAAAAACTGTTTTTT.

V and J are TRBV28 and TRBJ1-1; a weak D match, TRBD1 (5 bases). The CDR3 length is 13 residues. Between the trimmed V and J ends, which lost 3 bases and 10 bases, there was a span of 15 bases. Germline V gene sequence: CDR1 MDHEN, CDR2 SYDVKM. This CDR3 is CASSFGQQAVAFF. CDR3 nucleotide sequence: TGTGCCAGCAGTTTTGGCCAACAGGCGGTAGCTTTCTTT.

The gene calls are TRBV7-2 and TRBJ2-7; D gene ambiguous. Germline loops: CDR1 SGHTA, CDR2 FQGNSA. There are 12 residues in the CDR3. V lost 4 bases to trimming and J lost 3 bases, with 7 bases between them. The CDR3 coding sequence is TGTGCCAGCAGCTCCGTTGGCTACGAGCAGTACTTC. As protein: CASSSVGYEQYF.

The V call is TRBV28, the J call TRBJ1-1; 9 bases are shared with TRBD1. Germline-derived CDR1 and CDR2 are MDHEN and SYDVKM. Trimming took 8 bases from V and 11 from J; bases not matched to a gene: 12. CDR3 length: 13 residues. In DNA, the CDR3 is TGTGCCAGCCCGGACCCTGGGACAGGGCAGGCTTTCTTT. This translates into CASPDPGTGQAFF. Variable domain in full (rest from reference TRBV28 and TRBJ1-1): DVKVTQSSRYLVKRTGEKVFLECVQDMDHENMFWYRQDPGLGLRLIYFSYDVKMKEKGDIPEGYSVSREKKERFSLILESASTNQTSMYLCASPDPGTGQAFFGQGTRLTVV.

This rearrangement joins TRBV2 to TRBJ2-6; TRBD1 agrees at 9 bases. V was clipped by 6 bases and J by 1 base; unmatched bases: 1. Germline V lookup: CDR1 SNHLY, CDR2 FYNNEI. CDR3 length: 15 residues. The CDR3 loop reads CASRGTGSGANVLTF. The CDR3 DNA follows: TGTGCCAGCAGGGGGACAGGGTCTGGGGCCAACGTCCTGACTTTC.

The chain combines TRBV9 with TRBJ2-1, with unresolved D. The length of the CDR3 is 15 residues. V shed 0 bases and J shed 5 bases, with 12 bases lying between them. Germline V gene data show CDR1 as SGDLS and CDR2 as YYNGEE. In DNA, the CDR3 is TGTGCCAGCAGCGTAGTAGGAGCGAGAAACAATGAGCAGTTCTTC. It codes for CASSVVGARNNEQFF. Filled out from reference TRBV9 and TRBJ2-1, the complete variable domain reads DSGVTQTPKHLITATGQRVTLRCSPRSGDLSVYWYQQSLDQGLQFLIQYYNGEERAKGNILERFSAQQFPDLHSELNLSSLELGDSALYFCASSVVGARNNEQFFGPGTRLTVL.

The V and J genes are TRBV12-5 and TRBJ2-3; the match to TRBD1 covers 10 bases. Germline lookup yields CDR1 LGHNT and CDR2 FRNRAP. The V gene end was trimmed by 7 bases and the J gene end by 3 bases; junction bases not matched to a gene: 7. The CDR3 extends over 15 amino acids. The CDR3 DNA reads TGTGCTAGTGCCGGACAGGGGGTCGGGACAGATACGCAGTATTTT. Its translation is CASAGQGVGTDTQYF.

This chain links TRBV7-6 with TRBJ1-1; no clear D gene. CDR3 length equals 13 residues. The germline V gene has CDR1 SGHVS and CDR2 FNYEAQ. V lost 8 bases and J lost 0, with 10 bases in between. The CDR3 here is CASGHGMNTEAFF. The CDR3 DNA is TGTGCCAGCGGTCATGGGATGAACACTGAAGCTTTCTTT.

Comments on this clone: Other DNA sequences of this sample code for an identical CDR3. Here the CDR3 reads CASSSRGYGYTF. As DNA, the CDR3 is TGTGCCAGCAGCTCCCGGGGCTATGGCTACACCTTC. This rearrangement joins TRBV7-2 to TRBJ1-2; D not resolved. The CDR3 runs 12 residues. The V gene lost 4 bases and the J gene lost 4 bases, with 7 bases spanning the gap. The germline V gene encodes CDR1 SGHTA and CDR2 FQGNSA.

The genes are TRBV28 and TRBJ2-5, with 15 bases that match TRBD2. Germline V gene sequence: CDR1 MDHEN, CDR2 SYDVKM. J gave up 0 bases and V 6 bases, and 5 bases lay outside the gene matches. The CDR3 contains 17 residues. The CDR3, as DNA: TGTGCCAGCAGCCTAGGACTAGCGGGAGGGTACCAAGAGACCCAGTACTTC. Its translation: CASSLGLAGGYQETQYF. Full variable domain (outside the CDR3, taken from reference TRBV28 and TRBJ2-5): DVKVTQSSRYLVKRTGEKVFLECVQDMDHENMFWYRQDPGLGLRLIYFSYDVKMKEKGDIPEGYSVSREKKERFSLILESASTNQTSMYLCASSLGLAGGYQETQYFGPGTRLLVL.

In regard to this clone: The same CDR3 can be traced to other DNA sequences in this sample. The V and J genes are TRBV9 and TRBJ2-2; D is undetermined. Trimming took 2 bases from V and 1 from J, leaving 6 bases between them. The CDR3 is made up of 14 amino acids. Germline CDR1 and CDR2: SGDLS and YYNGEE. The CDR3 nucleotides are TGTGCCAGCAGCGTTTCAGGGAACACCGGGGAGCTGTTTTTT. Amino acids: CASSVSGNTGELFF.

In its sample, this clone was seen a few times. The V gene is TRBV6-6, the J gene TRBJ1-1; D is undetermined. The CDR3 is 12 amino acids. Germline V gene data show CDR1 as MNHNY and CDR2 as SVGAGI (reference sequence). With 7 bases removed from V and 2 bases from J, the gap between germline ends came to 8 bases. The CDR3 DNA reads TGTGCCAGCAACGTAGTTAACACTGAAGCTTTCTTT. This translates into CASNVVNTEAFF.

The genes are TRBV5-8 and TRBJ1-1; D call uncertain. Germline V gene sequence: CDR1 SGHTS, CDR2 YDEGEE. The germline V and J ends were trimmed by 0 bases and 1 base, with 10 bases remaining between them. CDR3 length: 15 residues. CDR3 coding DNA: TGTGCCAGCAGCTTGGCGGACCGACGGAACACTGAAGCTTTCTTT. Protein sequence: CASSLADRRNTEAFF.

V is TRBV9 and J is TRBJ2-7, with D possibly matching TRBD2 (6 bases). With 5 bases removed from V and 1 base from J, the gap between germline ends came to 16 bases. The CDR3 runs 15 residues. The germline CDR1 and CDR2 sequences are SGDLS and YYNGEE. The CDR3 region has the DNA TGTGCCAGCAGTTCCGGCGGGGCTTTGTCCTACGAGCAGTACTTC. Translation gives CASSSGGALSYEQYF.

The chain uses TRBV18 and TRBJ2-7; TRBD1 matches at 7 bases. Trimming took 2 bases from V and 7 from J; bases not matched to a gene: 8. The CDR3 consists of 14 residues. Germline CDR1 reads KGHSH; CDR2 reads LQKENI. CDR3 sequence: CASSPVDRAREQYF. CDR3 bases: TGTGCCAGCTCACCAGTCGACAGGGCGCGAGAGCAGTACTTC.

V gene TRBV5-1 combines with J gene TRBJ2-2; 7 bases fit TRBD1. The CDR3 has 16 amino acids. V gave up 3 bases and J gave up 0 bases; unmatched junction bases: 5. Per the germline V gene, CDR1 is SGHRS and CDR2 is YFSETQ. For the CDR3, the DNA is TGCGCCAGCAGCTCCTTAGGGACAGCGAACACCGGGGAGCTGTTTTTT. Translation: CASSSLGTANTGELFF.

CDR3 residues: CATWTGGYYGYTF. CDR3 coding DNA: TGTGCCACTTGGACAGGGGGGTACTATGGCTACACCTTC. This chain uses TRBV10-3 with TRBJ1-2; the match to TRBD1 covers 10 bases. J gave up 3 bases and V 10 bases, and 5 bases lay outside the gene matches. The CDR3 loop spans 13 amino acids. The germline gives CDR1 ENHRY, CDR2 SYGVKD.

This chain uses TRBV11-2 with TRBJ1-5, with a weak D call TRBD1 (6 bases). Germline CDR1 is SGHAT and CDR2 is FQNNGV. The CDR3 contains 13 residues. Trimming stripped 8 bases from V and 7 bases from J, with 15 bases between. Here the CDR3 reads CASGEGGGQPQHF. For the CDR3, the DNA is TGTGCCAGCGGAGAGGGGGGAGGCCAGCCCCAGCATTTT.

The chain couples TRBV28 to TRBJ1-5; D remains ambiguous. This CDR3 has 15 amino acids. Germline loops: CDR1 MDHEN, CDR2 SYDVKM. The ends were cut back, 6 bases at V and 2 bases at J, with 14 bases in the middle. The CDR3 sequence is CASRPWTIRNQPQHF. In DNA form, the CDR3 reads TGTGCCAGCAGACCTTGGACGATTCGCAATCAGCCCCAGCATTTT.

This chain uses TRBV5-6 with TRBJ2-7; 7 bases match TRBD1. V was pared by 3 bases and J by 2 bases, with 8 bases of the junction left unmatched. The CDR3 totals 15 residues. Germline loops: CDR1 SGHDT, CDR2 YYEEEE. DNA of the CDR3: TGTGCCAGCAGCTCAAACAGAGGGGGCACCTACGAGCAGTACTTC. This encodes CASSSNRGGTYEQYF.